This T cell receptor beta chain was documented in a study of cytomegalovirus exposure and HLA in healthy donors. Study-level findings and limits: Accurate prediction of most subjects' HLA-A and HLA-B alleles from TCR beta sequences was reported. The classifier was said to identify cytomegalovirus status with high specificity and sensitivity.

The study ran its PCR with 60 Vbeta and 13 Jbeta primers. Clones were sequenced by immunoSEQ multiplex PCR, and TCRdb holds only the in-frame ones, with some missing. The table records approximately 120,000 clones, roughly 70% of them present only once. After removal of 4 bases from V and 1 base from J, the junction contained 12 bases not matched to a gene. Germline CDR1 reads SEHNR; CDR2 reads FQNEAQ (reference sequence). The CDR3 contains 17 residues. Concerning this clone itself: Its matching antigen is unknown.

The origin of this receptor is a woman in her 70s in good health and CMV-seropositive. This sequence joins TRBV7-9 and TRBJ1-1; TRBD1 matches 7 bases. Sequencing was carried out using PBMCs. CDR3: CASSSIRGTHSNTEAFF. CDR3 sequence (DNA): TGTGCCAGCAGCTCCATCAGGGGGACGCACTCGAACACTGAAGCTTTCTTT. The entire variable domain, with the rest obtained from reference TRBV7-9 and TRBJ1-1, is as follows: DTGVSQNPRHKITKRGQNVTFRCDPISEHNRLYWYRQTLGQGPEFLTYFQNEAQLEKSRLLSDRFSAERPKGSFSTLEIQRTEQGDSAMYLCASSSIRGTHSNTEAFFGQGTRLTVV.